This T cell receptor beta chain was retrieved from a study of radiotherapy plus CTLA-4 blockade in lung cancer. Study as a whole: Patients showed objective responses in 15% to 20% of cases and disease control in roughly 34%.

Profiling relied on immunoSEQ multiplex PCR, and the TCRdb table lists in-frame clones only, not all of them. The sample shows about 38,000 clones, over 65% of them seen only once. Details on this clone: Its specificity is not known.

Study-wide results and caveats: Per reports, early blood T cell clone dynamics, plus interferon-beta, forecast response most strongly. Tumor-origin TCR clones grew in blood after radiotherapy plus ipilimumab.

The CDR3 is 16 amino acids. Germline CDR1 is SEHNR and CDR2 is FQNEAQ (reference sequence). V was shortened by 4 bases and J by 4 bases, with 16 bases between the two germline ends. Chemo-refractory metastatic non-small-cell lung cancer patients received focal radiation with ipilimumab CTLA-4 blockade. The chain carries TRBV7-9 and TRBJ2-2; possible D gene TRBD1, 5 bases. The sequencing used peripheral blood, collected from a patient treated with radiotherapy plus ipilimumab. The receptor's source is a human donor with non-small cell lung cancer who had stable disease on radiotherapy plus ipilimumab. The CDR3 nucleotides read TGTGCCAGCAGCTCCCTAGACAGAGTGATCACCGGGGAGCTGTTTTTT. Translated, it gives CASSSLDRVITGELFF.